This entry concerns a single T cell receptor beta chain. This entry is derived from a study of blood T cell repertoires in COVID-19. About the research overall: Sites in the United States, Italy and Spain provided acute and convalescent COVID-19 samples. T cells, B-cell-depleted T cells, or PBMCs provided the cDNA or gDNA that served as material.

Study processing details: Amplification of reference gene primers was used by the study to estimate nucleated cell counts. Repertoires were generated with immunoSEQ multiplex PCR, while TCRdb's copy carries only in-frame clones and drops some. Clone size and the V and J calls come from that table; the DNA yielded D and trimming. The sample records 100,000 to 150,000 clones, more than 85% being singletons. The CDR3 has 12 residues. Germline V CDR1 and CDR2: MDHEN, SYDVKM. With 7 bases clipped from V and 6 bases from J, the junction kept 5 bases outside the gene matches. Sequenced sample: peripheral blood. This TCR came from a man between 45 and 60 years old with COVID-19, enrolled during active disease. V and J are TRBV28 and TRBJ2-7, with 8 bases identical to TRBD1. CDR3 sequence: CASTGQGREQYF. The CDR3 DNA reads TGTGCCAGCACCGGACAGGGTCGCGAGCAGTACTTC.